This T cell receptor beta chain was observed in a study of shared clonotypes between healthy human individuals. Remarks on this clone: Antigen unknown.

Points from the study as a whole: Sample collection involved blood only; tissue repertoires are likely different.

There are 15 residues in the CDR3. The V gene end was trimmed by 4 bases and the J gene end by 2 bases; junction bases not matched to a gene: 7. Per germline, CDR1 MNHEY and CDR2 SVGAGI. TCRdb's table, derived via immunoSEQ multiplex PCR, lists solely in-frame clones and lacks some. The top ten hold 0.6% to 0.75% of the sample, which has around 980,000 clones, about 80% seen once. The receptor was isolated from a young man in good health. Some clones in this sample may be carry-over from other donors' samples. The chain has TRBV6-5 and TRBJ2-7; TRBD1 aligns across 8 bases. Sequencing used memory CD4+ T cells from PBMCs. Stated subset: CD45RA-negative fraction. CDR3 sequence: CASSSRPGQAYEQYF. CDR3 DNA sequence: TGTGCCAGCAGTTCCCGACCGGGACAGGCCTACGAGCAGTACTTC.